These T cell receptor beta chains were read from a single sample in a study of identical twins. TCRdb passed the 5' RACE reads through MiXCR, listing each CDR3 protein once. The table records about 210,000 distinct CDR3 sequences, around 10% of them present only once. Sequenced input: memory (CD45RO+) T cells sorted from blood. Receptors were obtained from a woman in her late teens or twenties in good health. The CDR3 runs from the conserved cysteine through the conserved F or W. A D gene is named only where the DNA matches it firmly. A clone size is listed for some rows: how often the clone was seen (once, few, many), or a class if it is expanded.

abundance: few
j_gene: TRBJ1-5
d_gene: -
v_gene: TRBV12-3/TRBV12-4
CDR3nt: TGTGCCAGCACCCGATTTGAGACCGCGGGCAATCAGCCCCAGCATTTT
CDR3aa: CASTRFETAGNQPQHF

abundance: -
j_gene: TRBJ2-5
d_gene: -
v_gene: TRBV6-5
CDR3nt: TGTGCCAGCAGTTTGCGAGAAGGGGTGTGGGGACAAGAGACCCAGTACTTC
CDR3aa: CASSLREGVWGQETQYF

abundance: -
j_gene: TRBJ2-7
d_gene: -
v_gene: TRBV7-9
CDR3nt: TGTGCCAGCAGCTTAGGTCGCCAGTCCTACGAGCAGTACTTC
CDR3aa: CASSLGRQSYEQYF

abundance: -
j_gene: TRBJ2-3
d_gene: TRBD2
v_gene: TRBV5-1
CDR3nt: TGCGCCAGCAGCAAGGGACTAGCGGAGAGCACAGATACGCAGTATTTT
CDR3aa: CASSKGLAESTDTQYF

abundance: -
j_gene: TRBJ2-6
d_gene: -
v_gene: TRBV6-1
CDR3nt: TGTGCCAGCACTGGTGGTAGTTCTGGGGCCAACGTCCTGACTTTC
CDR3aa: CASTGGSSGANVLTF

abundance: many
j_gene: TRBJ2-3
d_gene: -
v_gene: TRBV20-1
CDR3nt: TGCAGTGCTAGAGAACCCGTCATAGGGGATACGCAGTATTTT
CDR3aa: CSAREPVIGDTQYF

abundance: -
j_gene: TRBJ2-7
d_gene: -
v_gene: TRBV28
CDR3nt: TGTGCCAGCACCGCCTCTGGGCGCGAGCAGTACTTC
CDR3aa: CASTASGREQYF

abundance: few
j_gene: TRBJ1-1
d_gene: -
v_gene: TRBV19
CDR3nt: TGTGCCAGTAGGACACCGGGACTGAGAAACACTGAAGCTTTCTTT
CDR3aa: CASRTPGLRNTEAFF

abundance: few
j_gene: TRBJ1-6
d_gene: -
v_gene: TRBV5-1
CDR3nt: TGCGCCAGCAGCTTGGATGGGGGAGATTCACCCCTCCACTTT
CDR3aa: CASSLDGGDSPLHF

abundance: -
j_gene: TRBJ2-5
d_gene: -
v_gene: TRBV2
CDR3nt: TGTGCCAGCAGCCCGGGTGGACGGGCCCCGACCCAGTACTTC
CDR3aa: CASSPGGRAPTQYF

abundance: many
j_gene: TRBJ1-2
d_gene: TRBD1
v_gene: TRBV20-1
CDR3nt: TGCAGTGCTAGACCAGACAGGGAGGCCACTGGCTACACCTTC
CDR3aa: CSARPDREATGYTF

abundance: few
j_gene: TRBJ1-6
d_gene: -
v_gene: TRBV27
CDR3nt: TGTGCCAGCAGTTTCGCAGTCCGGAATTCACCCCTCCACTTT
CDR3aa: CASSFAVRNSPLHF

abundance: -
j_gene: TRBJ1-3
d_gene: -
v_gene: TRBV7-9
CDR3nt: TGTGCCAGCAGCTTGGATCCTCCGAGGTCTGGAAACACCATATATTTT
CDR3aa: CASSLDPPRSGNTIYF

abundance: many
j_gene: TRBJ2-1
d_gene: TRBD2
v_gene: TRBV10-3
CDR3nt: TGTGCCATGAAACGCGGGAGGGGGGATGAGCAGTTCTTC
CDR3aa: CAMKRGRGDEQFF

abundance: few
j_gene: TRBJ1-2
d_gene: -
v_gene: TRBV12-3/TRBV12-4
CDR3nt: TGTGCCAGCAGTTTACAGGTGGAGCCTGGCTACACCTTC
CDR3aa: CASSLQVEPGYTF

abundance: many
j_gene: TRBJ2-1
d_gene: -
v_gene: TRBV11-2
CDR3nt: TGTGCCAGCAGCTTACGGGACACCAAGCAGTTCTTC
CDR3aa: CASSLRDTKQFF

abundance: few
j_gene: TRBJ2-3
d_gene: -
v_gene: TRBV5-1
CDR3nt: TGCGCCAGCAGCCCATTAGTCGTCCGGGGCACAGATACGCAGTATTTT
CDR3aa: CASSPLVVRGTDTQYF

abundance: -
j_gene: TRBJ2-1
d_gene: TRBD2
v_gene: TRBV20-1
CDR3nt: TGCAGTGCTGTGAGGGAGGGCCCTCGGGATGAGCAGTTCTTC
CDR3aa: CSAVREGPRDEQFF

abundance: few
j_gene: TRBJ2-2
d_gene: TRBD1
v_gene: TRBV4-3
CDR3nt: TGCGCCAGCAGCCATACAGGGGTCACCGGGGAGCTGTTTTTT
CDR3aa: CASSHTGVTGELFF

abundance: -
j_gene: TRBJ1-5
d_gene: -
v_gene: TRBV4-1
CDR3nt: TGCGCCAGCAGCCAGAGGGCGGACGATTCCGGCATTCCCCAGCATTTT
CDR3aa: CASSQRADDSGIPQHF

abundance: -
j_gene: TRBJ2-1
d_gene: -
v_gene: TRBV5-1
CDR3nt: TGCGCCAGCAGCCTGGGGGGTGCGGGGGCGTGGAATGAGCAGTTCTTC
CDR3aa: CASSLGGAGAWNEQFF

abundance: -
j_gene: TRBJ2-7
d_gene: -
v_gene: TRBV29-1
CDR3nt: TGCAGCGTTGAAGATCGTAGCCGTGGGAACGAGCAGTACTTC
CDR3aa: CSVEDRSRGNEQYF

abundance: -
j_gene: TRBJ2-5
d_gene: -
v_gene: TRBV7-9
CDR3nt: TGTGCCAGCAGCCCCTTCGAAGAGACCCAGTACTTC
CDR3aa: CASSPFEETQYF

abundance: many
j_gene: TRBJ2-1
d_gene: TRBD2
v_gene: TRBV20-1
CDR3nt: TGCAGTCCGGGACTAGCGGATCGAAGGGAGCAGTTCTTC
CDR3aa: CSPGLADRREQFF

abundance: -
j_gene: TRBJ2-1
d_gene: -
v_gene: TRBV20-1
CDR3nt: TGCAGTGCTACGGAGGGAGGTCCCGGTTACAATGAGCAGTTCTTC
CDR3aa: CSATEGGPGYNEQFF

abundance: few
j_gene: TRBJ1-4
d_gene: TRBD1
v_gene: TRBV7-9
CDR3nt: TGTGCCAGCAGCTCGGGACAGGCTTTAGAAAAACTGTTTTTT
CDR3aa: CASSSGQALEKLFF

abundance: many
j_gene: TRBJ1-1
d_gene: -
v_gene: TRBV7-9
CDR3nt: TGTGCCAGCAGGGTCCCCCGCGGGGGCACGGACACTGAAGCTTTCTTT
CDR3aa: CASRVPRGGTDTEAFF

abundance: -
j_gene: TRBJ1-5
d_gene: -
v_gene: TRBV2
CDR3nt: TGTGCCAGCAGTGACACGCATAGCAATCAGCCCCAGCATTTT
CDR3aa: CASSDTHSNQPQHF

abundance: -
j_gene: TRBJ2-1
d_gene: -
v_gene: TRBV7-7
CDR3nt: TGTGCCAGCAGCCCGCTGCGGGGACCCTACAATGAGCAGTTCTTC
CDR3aa: CASSPLRGPYNEQFF

abundance: few
j_gene: TRBJ2-6
d_gene: -
v_gene: TRBV5-1
CDR3nt: TGCGCCAGCAGCTCCAGCAACGGGGCCAACGTCCTGACTTTC
CDR3aa: CASSSSNGANVLTF

abundance: -
j_gene: TRBJ2-5
d_gene: -
v_gene: TRBV5-1
CDR3nt: TGCGCCAGCAGCCTGACAGTTTCCGAAGAGACCCAGTACTTC
CDR3aa: CASSLTVSEETQYF

abundance: -
j_gene: TRBJ2-1
d_gene: -
v_gene: TRBV20-1
CDR3nt: TGCAGTGCTAGGCCCGAATACTCCTACAATGAGCAGTTCTTC
CDR3aa: CSARPEYSYNEQFF

abundance: few
j_gene: TRBJ1-4
d_gene: -
v_gene: TRBV6-5
CDR3nt: TGTGCCAGCAGTTACTCACGCGAGGGAAAACTGTTTTTT
CDR3aa: CASSYSREGKLFF

abundance: -
j_gene: TRBJ2-2
d_gene: -
v_gene: TRBV11-1
CDR3nt: TGTGCCAGCAGCTTAAGGCCGCAGGGGGGATTTGACACCGGGGAGCTGTTTTTT
CDR3aa: CASSLRPQGGFDTGELFF

abundance: -
j_gene: TRBJ2-5
d_gene: -
v_gene: TRBV5-8
CDR3nt: TGTGCCAGCAGCTTCCTAGGGGATGGAGAGACCCAGTACTTC
CDR3aa: CASSFLGDGETQYF

abundance: few
j_gene: TRBJ2-1
d_gene: TRBD1
v_gene: TRBV5-1
CDR3nt: TGCGCCAGCAGCCTGACCGGGACAGGTTACAATGAGCAGTTCTTC
CDR3aa: CASSLTGTGYNEQFF

abundance: few
j_gene: TRBJ2-3
d_gene: -
v_gene: TRBV10-3
CDR3nt: TGTGCCATCAGTGCGTCTTGGGATACGCAGTATTTT
CDR3aa: CAISASWDTQYF

abundance: few
j_gene: TRBJ2-7
d_gene: TRBD1
v_gene: TRBV7-9
CDR3nt: TGTGCCAGCAGCCATACCGGGACAGGGGTCTACGAGCAGTACTTC
CDR3aa: CASSHTGTGVYEQYF

abundance: few
j_gene: TRBJ2-1
d_gene: -
v_gene: TRBV7-9
CDR3nt: TGTGCCAGCAGCGCCGATGCTTACAATGAGCAGTTCTTC
CDR3aa: CASSADAYNEQFF

abundance: -
j_gene: TRBJ2-1
d_gene: TRBD2
v_gene: TRBV20-1
CDR3nt: TGCAGTGCTAGGGCTCCAGCGGGGGAGCGGAATGAGCAGTTCTTC
CDR3aa: CSARAPAGERNEQFF

abundance: -
j_gene: TRBJ1-2
d_gene: -
v_gene: TRBV10-3
CDR3nt: TGTGCCATCAGTGAGTCGGAGGGAACCGGCTACACCTTC
CDR3aa: CAISESEGTGYTF

abundance: many
j_gene: TRBJ2-1
d_gene: -
v_gene: TRBV24-1
CDR3nt: TGTGCCACCAGCCCCTCAAGGGGCAGCTACAATGAGCAGTTCTTC
CDR3aa: CATSPSRGSYNEQFF

abundance: few
j_gene: TRBJ2-3
d_gene: -
v_gene: TRBV12-5
CDR3nt: TGTGCTAGTGGTTTAAGAGGTCCTGGTACTGATACGCAGTATTTT
CDR3aa: CASGLRGPGTDTQYF

abundance: few
j_gene: TRBJ1-1
d_gene: -
v_gene: TRBV6-1
CDR3nt: TGTGCCAGCAGTGCCACAGGGAACACTGAAGCTTTCTTT
CDR3aa: CASSATGNTEAFF